The sequence of this T cell receptor (beta chain) was determined in a study of shared clonotypes between healthy human individuals. The repertoire was sequenced with immunoSEQ multiplex PCR; TCRdb's copy has only in-frame clones and lacks some. The sample includes roughly 530,000 clones, around 96% of them seen just once. The receptor was derived from a woman younger than 45 in good health. Sequences were obtained from naive CD4+ T cells sorted from blood. Noted subset: CD45RA+ positively selected.

CDR3 sequence: CASSLWTSRGKIYNEQFF. The CDR3 coding sequence is TGTGCCAGCAGTTTATGGACGTCGCGCGGGAAGATCTACAATGAGCAGTTCTTC. V gene TRBV28 combines with J gene TRBJ2-1; D possibly corresponds to TRBD2 (6 bases). Germline V gene lookup returns CDR1 MDHEN and CDR2 SYDVKM. The ends were cut back, 0 bases at V and 3 bases at J, with 18 bases in the middle. This CDR3 region has 18 residues.